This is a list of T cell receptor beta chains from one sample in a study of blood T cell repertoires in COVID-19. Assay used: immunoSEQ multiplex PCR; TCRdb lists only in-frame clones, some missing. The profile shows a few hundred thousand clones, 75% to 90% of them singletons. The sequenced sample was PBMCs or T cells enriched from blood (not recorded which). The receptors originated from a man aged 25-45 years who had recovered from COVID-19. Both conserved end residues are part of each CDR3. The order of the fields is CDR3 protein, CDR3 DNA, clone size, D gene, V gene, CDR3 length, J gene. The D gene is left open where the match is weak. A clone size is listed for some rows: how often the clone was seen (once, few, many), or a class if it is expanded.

CASSPTGYSNQPQHF | TGCGCCAGCAGCCCGACAGGTTATAGCAATCAGCCCCAGCATTTT | - | - | TRBV5-1 | 15 | TRBJ1-5
CASSPAGASNQPQHF | TGTGCCAGCTCACCAGCGGGAGCTAGCAATCAGCCCCAGCATTTT | - | - | TRBV18 | 15 | TRBJ1-5
CASSVTRSSYNEQFF | TGCGCCAGCAGCGTTACTAGGAGCTCCTACAATGAGCAGTTCTTC | - | - | TRBV5-1 | 15 | TRBJ2-1
CASSTSGARNYGYTF | - | - | - | TRBV28 | 15 | TRBJ1-2
CASSQHRFLGQKIRETQYF | TGTGCCAGCAGTCAACACCGCTTCCTTGGACAGAAGATTAGGGAGACCCAGTACTTC | - | - | TRBV27 | 19 | TRBJ2-5
CASSFTSDTDTQYF | TGCGCCAGCAGCTTTACTAGCGACACAGATACGCAGTATTTT | - | TRBD2 | TRBV5-1 | 14 | TRBJ2-3
CASRQGVGYEQYF | TGCGCCAGCCGGCAGGGGGTGGGCTACGAGCAGTACTTC | once | TRBD1 | TRBV10-2 | 13 | TRBJ2-7
CASTDYGNSPLHF | TGTGCCAGCACGGACTATGGCAATTCACCCCTCCACTTT | once | - | TRBV25-1 | 13 | TRBJ1-6
CASSRPSLAGEQFF | TGTGCCAGCAGCCGCCCTAGCCTCGCGGGTGAGCAGTTCTTC | - | - | TRBV5-6 | 14 | TRBJ2-1
CASSLYQGASNEKLFF | TGTGCCAGCAGTTTATATCAAGGGGCATCTAATGAAAAACTGTTTTTT | - | - | TRBV28 | 16 | TRBJ1-4
CAWSSAGREKLFF | TGTGCCTGGAGTTCGGCAGGGCGGGAAAAACTGTTTTTT | - | - | TRBV30 | 13 | TRBJ1-4
CASSSSSTDTQYF | TGTGCCAGCAGTTCCTCCAGCACAGATACGCAGTATTTT | - | - | TRBV28 | 13 | TRBJ2-3
CASSQGQAIGEETQYF | TGTGCCAGCAGTCAAGGACAGGCAATCGGGGAAGAGACCCAGTACTTC | - | TRBD1 | TRBV28 | 16 | TRBJ2-5
CASSYSYRGGEKLFF | TGTGCCAGCAGTTACTCCTACAGGGGAGGTGAAAAACTGTTTTTT | once | TRBD1 | TRBV6-5 | 15 | TRBJ1-4
CASSRMEDGELFF | TGTGCCAGCTCCCGTATGGAGGACGGGGAGCTGTTTTTT | - | - | TRBV18 | 13 | TRBJ2-2
CASSAPFGAGGQSRETQYF | TGTGCCAGCAGCGCCCCCTTTGGAGCGGGAGGCCAAAGCAGAGAGACCCAGTACTTC | - | TRBD2 | TRBV7-9 | 19 | TRBJ2-5
CASSPTSGGVYEQYF | TGTGCCAGCAGCCCGACTAGCGGGGGAGTCTACGAGCAGTACTTC | - | TRBD2 | TRBV6-6 | 15 | TRBJ2-7
CASSRPAAPEQFF | TGTGCCAGCAGTCGTCCGGCGGCCCCTGAGCAGTTCTTC | - | - | TRBV6-5 | 13 | TRBJ2-1
CASSLAGTGVGEQYF | TGTGCCAGCAGCTTAGCGGGGACAGGGGTTGGTGAGCAGTACTTC | - | TRBD1 | TRBV11-2 | 15 | TRBJ2-7
CASSSGTLYQPQHF | TGTGCCAGCAGCTCCGGGACACTGTATCAGCCCCAGCATTTT | once | - | TRBV28 | 14 | TRBJ1-5